This T cell receptor beta chain emerged from a study of blood T cell repertoires in COVID-19. For the study at large: Some COVID-19 samples were acute and others convalescent; all came from the United States, Italy and Spain.

V shed 5 bases and J shed 2 bases, with 13 bases lying between them. CDR1 and CDR2 (germline): LNHDA, SQIVND (reference sequence). The CDR3 is 16 residues long. Sequenced by immunoSEQ multiplex PCR; TCRdb stores in-frame clones only, minus some. The table has about 69,000 clones, approximately 78% seen once. Input material: peripheral blood. This TCR was recovered from a human donor in a cohort sampled during active COVID-19. The chain couples TRBV19 to TRBJ1-6, with a possible D match to TRBD1 (6 bases). CDR3 in DNA: TGTGCCAGTAGTTCAACAGGGATCGCCTATAATTCACCCCTCCACTTT. Encoded protein: CASSSTGIAYNSPLHF.